The rows below give T cell receptor beta chains drawn from one sample of a study of OX40 agonist ivuxolimab in advanced cancers. Sequenced by immunoSEQ multiplex PCR; TCRdb stores in-frame clones only, minus some. The sample contains over 85,000 clones, 86% of which appear only once. Sequenced here: CD4+ or CD8+ T cells sorted from blood, sampled in a trial of the OX40 agonist ivuxolimab. All receptors derive from an adult with an advanced solid tumor such as melanoma, head and neck, liver or kidney cancer. CDR3s include the opening cysteine and the closing phenylalanine or tryptophan. Each record gives: V gene, J gene, CDR3 protein.

>TRBV7-2|TRBJ2-2
CASSLRAIRNTGELFF
>TRBV7-2|TRBJ1-1
CASARGGFGNTEAFF
>TRBV4-1|TRBJ1-2
CASSPTGPRGYTF
>TRBV7-2|TRBJ2-2
CASSLGMMRGRNTGELFF
>TRBV5-6|TRBJ1-2
CASSLFTGRNGYTF
>TRBV9|TRBJ2-1
CASSVDWGRGFEQFF
>TRBV11-2|TRBJ1-1
CASSGLEPLRAFF
>TRBV7-8|TRBJ1-1
CASSLVSWRGLGHTEAFF
>TRBV30|TRBJ2-7
CAWTPWSRGSYEQYF
>TRBV5-1|TRBJ2-7
CASSLSNSIYEQYF
>TRBV10-3|TRBJ2-7
CAISALTVAGSYEQYF
>TRBV11-1|TRBJ2-1
CASSLAYGGWEQFF
>TRBV5-8|TRBJ1-1
CASSFRVSTEAFF
>TRBV19|TRBJ1-5
CASRRGMDQPQHF
>TRBV6-5|TRBJ2-1
CASRPGTSSYNEQFF
>TRBV27|TRBJ2-7
CASKEDRLSYEQYF
>TRBV10-3|TRBJ2-1
CAISDMNEQFF
>TRBV14|TRBJ2-1
CASSQDSGRFNEQFF
>TRBV5-1|TRBJ2-2
CASADQGLAGELFF
>TRBV18|TRBJ2-7
CASSYREGAPEQYF
>TRBV2|TRBJ1-2
CASTPRALANYGYTF
>TRBV5-1|TRBJ1-1
CASAAGVSMNTEAFF
>TRBV11-3|TRBJ2-1
CASSLEPTVGGESNEQFF
>TRBV14|TRBJ2-5
CASSQGSTGRETQYF
>TRBV15|TRBJ2-5
CATSRGGGGAEKTQYF
>TRBV7-2|TRBJ1-2
CASSPTGVGGYTF
>TRBV27|TRBJ1-1
CASSSNRGLIGTEAFF
>TRBV11-3|TRBJ2-3
CASTQLSGGADTQYF
>TRBV6-5|TRBJ2-5
CASSFRLGGSVGTQYF
>TRBV29-1|TRBJ1-1
CSVEPRDSGDWRVNTEAFF
>TRBV18|TRBJ2-7
CASSQNYEQYF
>TRBV6-5|TRBJ2-1
CASSRLAGGQDEQFF
>TRBV6-1|TRBJ1-6
CASSGAYNSPLHF
>TRBV19|TRBJ1-1
CASSTGAHTEAFF
>TRBV30|TRBJ1-2
CAWQAPEGRAAYFGGYTF
>TRBV27|TRBJ1-6
CASGGSPLHF
>TRBV27|TRBJ2-1
CATGAFSYNEQFF
>TRBV18|TRBJ2-7
CASSPPGGYEQYF
>TRBV30|TRBJ1-3
CAWNPQGMSGNTIYF
>TRBV7-9|TRBJ1-1
CASRKTTSMGGMNTEAFF
>TRBV7-2|TRBJ2-1
CASSPGGNEQFF
>TRBV6-1|TRBJ2-3
CASSWDGLTQYF
>TRBV19|TRBJ1-5
CASSILGPGGNQPQHF
>TRBV18|TRBJ1-1
CASSPYSGGMNTEAFF
>TRBV18|TRBJ1-1
CASSPPGRTEAFF